This entry concerns a single TCR beta chain. Its antigen remains unidentified. The protocol was immunoSEQ multiplex PCR, while the TCRdb copy is restricted to in-frame clones and leaves out a portion. The table shows about 150,000 clones, with 90% occurring only once. The data belong to a study of T cell responses to AZD1222 COVID-19 vaccine. Study observations and caveats: Among those given AZD1222, only five or six were seropositive at baseline. Donor demographics were predominantly white British with a female majority; clonal diversity may be underestimated. The reported proportion of spike-specific TCRs targeting unmutated variant regions was nearly half.

Germline-derived CDR1 and CDR2 are KGHDR and SFDVKD. This CDR3 region has 19 residues. V was trimmed by 0 bases and J by 1 base, leaving 17 bases between them. This sample comprised peripheral blood, obtained on day 0 of AZD1222 vaccination. The V and J genes are TRBV24-1 and TRBJ2-2, with D unclear. This TCR derives from an adult in good health. CDR3 region: CATSDLAFEADKNTGELFF. The DNA for the CDR3 is TGTGCCACCAGTGATTTGGCTTTCGAGGCAGACAAGAACACCGGGGAGCTGTTTTTT.